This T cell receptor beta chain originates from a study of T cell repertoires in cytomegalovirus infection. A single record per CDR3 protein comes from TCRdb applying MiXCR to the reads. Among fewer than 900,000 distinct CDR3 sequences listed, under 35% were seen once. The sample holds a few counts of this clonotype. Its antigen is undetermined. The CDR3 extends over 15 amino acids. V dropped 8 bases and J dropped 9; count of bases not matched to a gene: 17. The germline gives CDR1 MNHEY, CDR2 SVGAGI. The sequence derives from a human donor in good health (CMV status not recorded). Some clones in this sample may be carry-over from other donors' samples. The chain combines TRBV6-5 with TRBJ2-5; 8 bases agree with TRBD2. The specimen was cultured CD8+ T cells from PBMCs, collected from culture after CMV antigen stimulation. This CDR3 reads CASGLRDTGGRPQYF. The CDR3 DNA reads TGTGCCAGCGGTCTTCGGGACACGGGGGGGAGACCCCAGTACTTC.